The entry below gives a single T cell receptor beta chain sequence along with its context. The data were taken from a study of blood T cell repertoires in COVID-19. On the study more broadly: Whether acute or convalescent, the COVID-19 samples came from the United States, Italy and Spain.

Looked up from germline, CDR1 is SEHNR and CDR2 is FQNEAQ (reference sequence). CDR3 length: 13 residues. V shed 5 bases, J shed 8 bases, and the junction held 5 bases outside the gene matches. Original data processing: Cell counts per sample came from amplifying reference gene primers. Method: immunoSEQ multiplex PCR; TCRdb's copy keeps in-frame clones and lacks some. V, J and clone size derive from that table, while D and trimming were established from the DNA sequence. The repertoire has around 200,000 clones, around nine tenths of them found once; the top ten carry about 3.5%. The source of this sequence is a man between 65 and 85 years old with acute or convalescent COVID-19. Sequencing input: peripheral blood. The rearrangement uses TRBV7-9 and TRBJ1-1, with 10 bases matching TRBD1. CDR3 in amino acids: CASSRDRGREAFF. CDR3 nucleotides: TGTGCCAGCAGCCGGGACAGGGGACGGGAAGCTTTCTTT. Supplemented by reference TRBV7-9 and TRBJ1-1, the full variable domain reads DTGVSQNPRHKITKRGQNVTFRCDPISEHNRLYWYRQTLGQGPEFLTYFQNEAQLEKSRLLSDRFSAERPKGSFSTLEIQRTEQGDSAMYLCASSRDRGREAFFGQGTRLTVV.